This T cell receptor beta chain appears in the sequencing data of a study of CXCR3-negative and CXCR3-positive naive CD8 T cells. Study outcomes and limitations: Naive CXCR3-positive and CXCR3-negative cells shared TRBV-TRBJ usage; memory cells diverged.

The authors made the TRB cDNA libraries by 5' RACE using UMI labels. TCRdb processed the 5' RACE reads again and assigns one entry to each CDR3 protein, with no DNA. Here the sample table reports about 40,000 distinct CDR3 sequences. The CDR3 is made up of 16 amino acids. Germline loops: CDR1 SQVTM, CDR2 ANQGSEA. Notes on this clonotype: Its antigen is unidentified.

This clonotype was obtained from a human donor in good health. Some clones in this sample may be carry-over from other donors' samples. V gene TRBV29-1 combines with J gene TRBJ2-3; as DNA is missing, the TRBD2 call by TCRdb cannot be tested. The sequenced sample was memory CD8+ T cells from blood. The CDR3 sequence: CSVVQGWDSSEDTQYF.